The 19 T cell receptor beta chains below all came from one sample that was sequenced in a study of CD4 and CD8 cells across lung adenocarcinoma regions. TCRdb re-analysed the PCR reads in MiXCR, keeping a single row per CDR3 protein. The sample gives some 27,000 distinct CDR3 sequences, around 56% of which show up once; around 42% is in the top ten. Sequencing was performed on CD8+ T cells from the center of a lung tumor. These receptors were taken from a male donor with lung adenocarcinoma. The CD4 and CD8 labels of this study may be unreliable.

The count of this clonotype is one. The rearrangement joins TRBV10-1 to TRBJ2-5, with 9 positions matching TRBD2. The J call could be wrong; TRBJ2-7 is a better fit for the DNA end. The CDR3 totals 15 residues. The germline V gene has CDR1 WNHNN and CDR2 SYGVQD (reference sequence). CDR3 in amino acids: CASSESWTSVHEQYF. CDR3 DNA: TGCGCCAGCAGTGAGTCGTGGACTAGCGTCCACGAGCAGTACTTC.

The chain couples TRBV6-1 to TRBJ2-5, with 14 positions matching TRBD2. Germline CDR1 MNHNS, CDR2 SASEGT. Trimming at V came to 4 bases and at J to 5 bases, leaving 6 bases not matched to a gene. The CDR3 totals 16 residues. CDR3 DNA sequence: TGTGCCAGCAGTGTGGGACTAGCGGGAGACCGGGAGACCCAGTACTTC. This encodes CASSVGLAGDRETQYF.

The chain is built from TRBV27 and TRBJ2-3, with D perhaps TRBD1 or TRBD2 (6 bases each). The J call may be faulty, since TRBJ2-7 better matches the DNA end. The V gene's germline CDR1 is MNHEY and CDR2 SMNVEV (reference sequence). The CDR3 sequence is 15 residues long. As DNA, the CDR3 is TGTGCCGCGGGGCTCGGGGGCGGTGGTCCAGATACGCAGTACTTC. This gives the protein CAAGLGGGGPDTQYF.

The chain employs TRBV6-1 and TRBJ2-3; D not certain. The CDR3 length is 16 residues. The germline V gene encodes CDR1 MNHNS and CDR2 SASEGT. Trimming removed 0 bases at V and 4 bases at J, with 14 bases between. The CDR3 nucleotides are TGTGCCAGCAGTGAAGCGAGCAGGAGAGGAGCAGATACGCAGTATTTT. Protein sequence: CASSEASRRGADTQYF.

Only one count was recorded for this clonotype. The J gene is TRBJ2-1, the V gene TRBV3-1, with 7 bases identical to TRBD2. With the DNA end fitting TRBJ2-7 better, the J assignment may be wrong. The CDR3 sequence is 13 residues long. CDR1 and CDR2 from the germline V gene are LGHDT and YNNKEL (reference sequence). CDR3 nucleotides: TGTGCCAGCAGCCACAGTTGGGAGGGCGAGCAGTACTTC. The encoded protein is CASSHSWEGEQYF.

This chain uses TRBV6-1 with TRBJ2-4, with D tentatively TRBD2 (5 bases). Germline V gene data show CDR1 as MNHNS and CDR2 as SASEGT. The V end lost 6 bases, the J end lost 13 bases, and 22 bases lay between the germline ends. The CDR3 extends over 14 amino acids. CDR3 sequence (DNA): TGTGCCAGCAGGCTAGTGGGAGCGAAAAATATGCAGTACTTC. It codes for CASRLVGAKNMQYF.

This clonotype was counted at least ten times. This sequence joins TRBV4-1 and TRBJ2-1; 7 nucleotides match TRBD2. Germline assignment: CDR1 MGHRA and CDR2 YSYEKL. The CDR3 totals 15 residues. Trimming at V came to 0 bases and at J to 2 bases, leaving 1 base not matched to a gene. The CDR3 protein is CASSQDGGAYNEQFF. In DNA, the CDR3 is TGCGCCAGCAGCCAAGATGGGGGGGCCTACAATGAGCAGTTCTTC.

Regarding this clonotype: One junction end does not reproduce the germline sequence, and a read error may be involved. This chain connects TRBV6-1 to TRBJ2-5; D is possibly TRBD2 (6 bases). Germline loops: CDR1 MNHNS, CDR2 SASEGT. The CDR3 is made up of 14 amino acids. In DNA form, the CDR3 reads TGTGCGAGCAGAGGAGCGGGTGGGCCAGAGACGCAGTACTTC. Translating gives CASRGAGGPETQYF.

This clonotype was counted many times. CDR3 bases: TGTGCCAGCAGTACTAGCGGGAGGTACGAGCAGTACTTC. Translated: CASSTSGRYEQYF. J is TRBJ2-1 and V is TRBV12-3 or TRBV12-4; TRBD2 aligns across 12 bases. TRBJ2-7 matches the DNA end more closely, so the J call is doubtful. This CDR3 contains 13 residues.

This chain joins TRBV28 and TRBJ2-1; TRBD2 aligns across 13 bases. Germline assignment: CDR1 MDHEN and CDR2 SYDVKM. V lost 6 bases to trimming and J lost 9 bases; unmatched junction nucleotides: 8. CDR3 size: 15 residues. The chain's CDR3 is CASSRTSGRAGEQFF. CDR3 in DNA: TGTGCCAGCAGCCGAACTAGCGGGAGGGCTGGTGAGCAGTTCTTC.

Concerning this clonotype: One end of the junction is discordant with germline, which a read error may explain. The rearrangement joins TRBV4-1 to TRBJ2-3, with 7 bases identical to TRBD1. CDR3 length: 15 residues. Germline CDR1 reads MGHRA; CDR2 reads YSYEKL. For the CDR3, the DNA is TGCTCCAGGGGCCAAGGGGGCCGGAGCACAGATACGCAGTATTTT. This sequence encodes CSRGQGGRSTDTQYF.

This clonotype was detected ten times or more. V and J are TRBV7-2 and TRBJ2-3, with TRBD2 identical over 8 bases. Trimming cost V 5 bases and J 6 bases; bases outside gene matches: 10. CDR1 is SGHTA and CDR2 is FQGNSA in the germline V gene. CDR3 size: 15 residues. The CDR3 bases are TGTGCCAGCAGCCCGGGGGGGGTGAGGCCGGATACGCAGTATTTT. It yields the protein CASSPGGVRPDTQYF.

This clonotype turned up a few times. The chain employs TRBV10-1 and TRBJ2-1; 7 bases align to TRBD2. The germline CDR1 and CDR2 sequences are WNHNN and SYGVQD (reference sequence). The J segment lost 4 bases and the V segment lost 5 bases, leaving 11 bases of the junction unmatched. The CDR3 is made up of 16 amino acids. The CDR3 reads CASSSWSGNRYNEQFF. The CDR3 nucleotides are TGCGCCAGCAGTTCATGGAGCGGGAATCGATACAATGAGCAGTTCTTC.

Notes on this clonotype: The junction does not match germline at one end; this may be a read error. V usage is TRBV11-2 and J usage is TRBJ2-3, with D possibly matching TRBD2 (6 bases). CDR3 length: 15 residues. Germline V lookup: CDR1 SGHAT, CDR2 FQNNGV. The CDR3 DNA reads TGTGGCCGCGGCCCGGGACTGGCGGCGACAGACATGCAGTACTTT. It yields the protein CGRGPGLAATDMQYF.

This clonotype was counted once. Germline is not matched at one junction end, which may reflect a read error. The chain combines TRBV6-1 with TRBJ2-3, with D possibly called TRBD1 or TRBD2 (6 bases each). Germline lookup yields CDR1 MNHNS and CDR2 SASEGT. There are 17 residues in the CDR3. CDR3: CASSEGARGGEPETQYF. The CDR3 coding sequence is TGTGCCAGCAGTGAGGGGGCGCGTGGCGGGGAGCCAGAGACCCAGTATTTC.

The rearrangement links TRBV28 to TRBJ2-4, with D unresolved. With 6 bases removed from V and 4 bases from J, the gap between germline ends came to 4 bases. This CDR3 has 11 amino acids. Germline V gene lookup returns CDR1 MDHEN and CDR2 SYDVKM. The CDR3 bases are TGTGCCAGCAGCCCGAAAAACATTCAGTACTTC. As protein: CASSPKNIQYF.

This clonotype is categorized as medium-sized. The chain carries TRBV6-1 and TRBJ2-4, with a tentative D call TRBD2 (5 bases). Trimming pared 3 bases from V and 1 base from J, leaving 13 bases between. The CDR3 is made up of 16 amino acids. CDR1 MNHNS and CDR2 SASEGT come from the germline V gene. The CDR3 loop is CASSDGRSGAKNIQYF. CDR3 nucleotides: TGTGCCAGCAGTGATGGGAGATCGGGTGCCAAAAACATTCAGTACTTC.

CDR3 sequence (DNA): TGTGCCAGCAGCAGTACCGGTGAGACCCAGTTCTTC. Translated: CASSSTGETQFF. The rearrangement joins TRBV6-1 to TRBJ2-1; D is undetermined. V dropped 6 bases and J dropped 13 bases, with 16 bases sitting between them. The CDR3 length is 12 residues. The germline CDR1 and CDR2 sequences are MNHNS and SASEGT.

Ten or more counts support this clonotype. The J gene is TRBJ2-6, the V gene TRBV4-2; TRBD1 is a possible D gene (5 bases). CDR1 is LGHNA, CDR2 YNFKEQ, per germline. Trimming removed 0 bases from V and 0 bases from J, with 9 bases in between. The CDR3 contains 17 residues. CDR3: CASSQDPDNSGANVLTF. The CDR3 DNA follows: TGTGCCAGCAGCCAAGACCCGGACAACTCTGGGGCCAACGTCCTGACTTTC.